Listed here are 19 T cell receptor beta chains from one sample, sequenced in a study of tumor-infiltrating lymphocytes in primary liver carcinoma. Unsorted bulk tissue of about 20-31 mg yielded co-extracted RNA and DNA. Researchers generated TCR beta cDNA from around 0.55 ug of total RNA, relying on a constant-region primer. Slightly modified ARM-PCR, run as three nested multiplex PCR rounds, produced the TCR beta libraries. Researchers ran the first two PCR rounds for roughly 10 cycles each with TRBV1-TRBV30 forward primers and a C-beta reverse primer. TCRdb re-called the multiplex PCR reads with MiXCR, one entry per CDR3 protein. The sample includes 55,000 or so distinct CDR3 sequences, just over 70% of them seen just once. The sample taken for sequencing was liver tumor tissue from sampling region 2. Subset reported: tumor region T2, inferior pole. The receptors shown here come from a man aged 40-49 years with primary liver carcinoma and hepatitis B virus infection.

This rearrangement joins TRBV6-6 to TRBJ2-1; either TRBD1 or TRBD2 may supply D (5 bases each). CDR1 is MNHNY and CDR2 is SVGAGI in the germline V gene (reference sequence). This CDR3 region has 15 residues. The V end lost 2 bases, the J end lost 7 bases, and 15 bases lay between the germline ends. The CDR3 sequence: CASSYEGRSMNEQFF. In nucleotides, the CDR3 is TGTGCCAGCAGTTACGAGGGACGATCTATGAATGAGCAGTTCTTC.

The chain couples TRBV6-2 or TRBV6-3 to TRBJ2-4; the D gene is possibly TRBD2 (6 bases). Germline values: CDR1 MNHEY, CDR2 SVGEGT. V was cut by 7 bases and J by 9 bases, with 22 bases left in between. This CDR3 spans 15 amino acids. The CDR3 protein is CASNYGGALGGIQYF. The CDR3 DNA is TGTGCCAGCAACTACGGGGGTGCCCTTGGAGGCATTCAGTACTTC.

This clonotype occurred a few times. The chain is built from TRBV7-3 and TRBJ2-2; no firm D call. V was cut by 1 base and J by 2 bases, with 8 bases left in between. This CDR3 is built from 15 residues. Looked up from germline, CDR1 is SGHTA and CDR2 is FQGTGA. For the CDR3, the DNA is TGTGCCAGCAGCTTAAGTCCGGCTAACACCGGGGAGCTGTTTTTT. Residues: CASSLSPANTGELFF.

As for this clonotype: The conserved final phenylalanine or tryptophan is absent from the CDR3, which likely points to a read error. The genes are TRBV12-3 or TRBV12-4 and TRBJ2-7; TRBD1 might be the D (6 bases). The V and J ends lost 6 bases and 8 bases respectively, with 14 bases between them. The CDR3 covers 12 residues. In nucleotides, the CDR3 is TGTGCCAGCAGCGCAGGGGACCACAAGCAGTACCTC. This sequence encodes CASSAGDHKQYL.

The chain carries TRBV4-1 and TRBJ2-1; D may be TRBD1 (6 bases). Germline CDR1 is MGHRA and CDR2 is YSYEKL. Deletions cut 4 bases from V and 13 bases from J, with 23 bases between. This CDR3 spans 15 amino acids. Written as DNA, the CDR3 is TGCGCCAGCAGCCTAGGACAGTGGGCGGTCGGTGAACAGTTCTTC. Translating gives CASSLGQWAVGEQFF.

This chain joins TRBV29-1 and TRBJ2-2; 8 nucleotides line up with TRBD1. V was pared by 4 bases and J by 8 bases, with 6 bases of the junction left unmatched. The length of the CDR3 is 13 residues. The germline gives CDR1 SQVTM, CDR2 ANQGSEA. CDR3 bases: TGCAGCGTTGCAGGGGGCGCATCGGGGGAGCTGTTTTTT. Its translation is CSVAGGASGELFF.

Remarks on this clonotype: Given a much more abundant clone one base away, this may be a read error. The chain employs TRBV5-1 and TRBJ1-2, with no clear D. The CDR3 contains 13 residues. Looked up from germline, CDR1 is SGHRS and CDR2 is YFSETQ. DNA for the CDR3: TGCGCCAGCAGTTTTGACAAAAACTATGGCTACGCCTTC. Translating it yields CASSFDKNYGYAF.

For this clonotype: The missing conserved phenylalanine or tryptophan at the end of this CDR3 makes a read error likely. The chain uses TRBV4-3 and TRBJ2-7, with 11 bases matching TRBD2. The germline gives CDR1 LGHNA, CDR2 YSLEER. The CDR3 totals 15 residues. CDR3 nucleotide sequence: TGCGCCAGCAGCCAAGGACTAGCGGGATTATACGAACAGTACTTG. It codes for CASSQGLAGLYEQYL.

This clonotype was seen more than once but under ten times. The V call is TRBV6-5, the J call TRBJ2-1; 9 bases are shared with TRBD2. This CDR3 has 16 amino acids. Germline V gives CDR1 MNHEY, CDR2 SVGAGI. The junction had 14 bases not matched to a gene; V was cut back by 5 bases and J by 9 bases. In DNA form, the CDR3 reads TGTGCCAGCAGTCCTATCCTAGCGGGACGCCCTGGTGAGCAGTTCTTC. Its translation is CASSPILAGRPGEQFF.

Note on this clonotype: Mismatch with germline at one junction end may stem from a read error. V and J are TRBV11-2 and TRBJ2-7; TRBD1 is a possible D gene (6 bases). CDR3 length: 15 residues. The germline V gene has CDR1 SGHAT and CDR2 FQNNGV. The DNA of the CDR3 is TGCGCCAGCAGCCTAAATCCTGGACAGTCCTACGATCAGTACTTC. Translated, it gives CASSLNPGQSYDQYF.

The rearrangement uses TRBV29-1 and TRBJ2-1, with no clear D. V was clipped by 3 bases and J by 15 bases, with 27 bases between them. The CDR3 covers 15 residues. CDR1 is SQVTM and CDR2 is ANQGSEA in the germline V gene. CDR3 amino acids: CSVDLSRANINGRFF. CDR3 nucleotides: TGCAGCGTTGATCTTTCTAGGGCCAATATCAATGGGCGGTTCTTC.

Notes on this clonotype: Since a much larger clone is just one base distant, this may be a read error. This chain links TRBV29-1 with TRBJ2-1; D is uncertain. The length of the CDR3 is 14 residues. With 4 bases removed from V and 2 bases from J, the gap between germline ends came to 12 bases. Germline V gene lookup returns CDR1 SQVTM and CDR2 ANQGSEA. The CDR3 region is CSVVLGETYNEQFF. The DNA of the CDR3 is TGCAGCGTTGTCCTCGGTGAAACCTACAATGAGCAGTTCTTC.

For this clonotype: Sequence at one end of the junction differs from germline and may be a read error. This sequence joins TRBV11-2 and TRBJ2-5; D is possibly TRBD2 (5 bases). Germline assignment: CDR1 SGHAT and CDR2 FQNNGV. The CDR3 spans 18 residues. Here the CDR3 DNA reads TGTGACAGCAGCTTAGCGAGGCTAGCCCTGGGAGAAAAAGATACCCAGTACTTC. Amino acids: CDSSLARLALGEKDTQYF.

The V gene is TRBV7-8, the J gene TRBJ2-7; D unresolved. Trimming left V 4 bases short and J 6 bases short, with 13 bases between. CDR1 and CDR2 (germline): SGHVS, FQNEAQ. The length of the CDR3 is 13 residues. The CDR3 loop reads CASSSGVESEQYF. In nucleotides, the CDR3 is TGTGCCAGCAGCTCAGGTGTGGAGAGCGAGCAGTACTTC.

V is TRBV6-5 and J is TRBJ1-1; 7 bases align to TRBD1. The CDR3 sequence is 16 residues long. Germline loops: CDR1 MNHEY, CDR2 SVGAGI. V was clipped by 5 bases and J by 7 bases; unmatched bases: 16. The DNA of the CDR3 is TGTGCCAGCAGTCTGGGTGTGGGGACAGATTATAGTGAAGCTTTCTTT. This translates into CASSLGVGTDYSEAFF.

Concerning this clonotype: A read error may account for a junction end that differs from germline. DNA for the CDR3: TGTGCCAGCAGCCAAGAGACAGGGGGCATTACTGGGACCAACGTCTTGACTTTC. It yields the protein CASSQETGGITGTNVLTF. The chain links TRBV4-2 to TRBJ2-6, with TRBD1 matching 10 bases. The V gene's germline CDR1 is LGHNA and CDR2 YNFKEQ. The length of the CDR3 is 18 residues.

The V and J genes are TRBV7-9 and TRBJ1-2; D call uncertain. The CDR3 has 16 residues. Trimming cost V 5 bases and J 13 bases, with 29 bases left between them. Germline V CDR1 and CDR2: SEHNR, FQNEAQ (reference sequence). The CDR3 nucleotides are TGTGCCAGCAGCCCCGAGGGCAGGCTATCCCAGTATGGCCGCACCTTC. It specifies CASSPEGRLSQYGRTF.

Details on this clonotype: Mismatch with germline at one junction end may stem from a read error. The rearrangement links TRBV10-3 to TRBJ2-5, with 8 bases matching TRBD1. This CDR3 contains 14 residues. CDR1 is ENHRY and CDR2 is SYGVKD in the germline V gene. The CDR3 DNA reads TGTGCTATCAGCCCCGACAGGGGCCAAGAGACCCAATACTTC. Protein sequence: CAISPDRGQETQYF.

This clonotype was seen only once. At one boundary the junction diverges from the germline segment, which might be a read error. This chain joins TRBV11-2 and TRBJ1-5, with 7 bases aligning to TRBD1. The CDR3 contains 14 residues. The germline CDR1 and CDR2 sequences are SGHAT and FQNNGV. CDR3 in amino acids: CTSSLRGLCQPHHF. CDR3 DNA: TGTACCAGCAGCTTAAGGGGGCTCTGTCAGCCCCACCATTTT.